Sequencing of this T cell receptor (beta chain) was carried out in a study of T cells of healthy individuals. This clonotype was counted at least ten times. A single record per CDR3 protein comes from TCRdb applying MiXCR to the 5' RACE reads. The repertoire holds approximately 50,000 distinct CDR3 sequences, with approximately 15% as singletons. Germline CDR1 and CDR2: MNHEY and SVGAGI. V dropped 8 bases and J dropped 1 base, with 11 bases sitting between them. The CDR3 consists of 14 residues. The sequence was collected from a human donor in good health. The chain carries TRBV6-5 and TRBJ2-2; no reliable D call. DNA for the CDR3: TGTGCCAGCGAGAGAAGTGGGAACACCGGGGAGCTGTTTTTT. This codes for CASERSGNTGELFF.